The 9 T cell receptor beta chains reported below all come from one sample, sequenced in a study of shared clonotypes between healthy human individuals. Naive CD8 cells comprised CD45RO-negative, CCR7-positively selected cells, excluding terminally differentiated effector memory CD45RA+ cells. TCRdb's copy holds only in-frame clones and misses some; the assay was immunoSEQ multiplex PCR. The sample includes hundreds of thousands of clones, 95% to 97% seen only once; the top ten take 0.11%. Sequencing was done on a sample of naive CD8+ T cells sorted from blood. The receptors come from a woman in her 30s in good health.

J is TRBJ1-1 and V is TRBV27; 7 nucleotides line up with TRBD1. The V gene end was trimmed by 5 bases and the J gene end by 1 base; junction bases not matched to a gene: 4. The CDR3 loop spans 14 amino acids. CDR1 is MNHEY, CDR2 SMNVEV, per germline (reference sequence). CDR3 in amino acids: CASSQRQGNTEAFF. Here the CDR3 DNA reads TGTGCCAGCAGTCAGAGACAGGGGAACACTGAAGCTTTCTTT.

CDR3: CASSPTDGGKVSIEAFF. The CDR3 nucleotides are TGTGCCAGCAGTCCGACCGACGGGGGCAAGGTTTCGATTGAAGCTTTCTTT. The chain uses TRBV27 and TRBJ1-1, with D perhaps matching TRBD1 (6 bases). CDR3 length equals 17 residues. V lost 5 bases, J lost 7 bases, and 26 bases lay in between. Germline lookup yields CDR1 MNHEY and CDR2 SMNVEV (reference sequence).

The rearrangement uses TRBV28 and TRBJ2-1; 7 bases fit TRBD1. The V segment lost 10 bases and the J segment 0 bases; nucleotides outside the gene matches: 3. The CDR3 is 13 residues long. Germline V gene data show CDR1 as MDHEN and CDR2 as SYDVKM. The CDR3 DNA reads TGTGCCACCAGGGGGAGCTCCTACAATGAGCAGTTCTTC. It is translated as CATRGSSYNEQFF.

V usage is TRBV9 and J usage is TRBJ1-3; no reliable D call. The germline V gene encodes CDR1 SGDLS and CDR2 YYNGEE. CDR3 length: 13 amino acids. Trimming took off 4 bases at V and 3 bases at J, with 8 bases between the two ends. As DNA, the CDR3 is TGTGCCAGCAGCCTCGACGGTGGAAACACCATATATTTT. This encodes CASSLDGGNTIYF.

This clone was recorded only once. The chain employs TRBV13 and TRBJ2-7; unclear D gene. This CDR3 comprises 14 residues. V was cut by 3 bases and J by 0 bases, with 9 bases left in between. The germline V gene has CDR1 PRHDT and CDR2 FYEKMQ (reference sequence). The CDR3 is CASSFLETSYEQYF. CDR3 coding DNA: TGTGCCAGCAGCTTCCTAGAAACCTCCTACGAGCAGTACTTC.

The chain recombines TRBV6-5 with TRBJ2-1, with 7 bases aligning to TRBD2. CDR3 length equals 14 residues. Trimming at V came to 0 bases and at J to 8 bases, leaving 4 bases not matched to a gene. Germline CDR1 is MNHEY and CDR2 is SVGAGI. The CDR3: CASSYSGTMDEQFF. The DNA of the CDR3 is TGTGCCAGCAGTTACTCTGGGACTATGGATGAGCAGTTCTTC.

The rearrangement uses TRBV29-1 and TRBJ2-6, with a possible D match to TRBD2 (5 bases). The germline CDR1 and CDR2 sequences are SQVTM and ANQGSEA. V was pared by 1 base and J by 4 bases, with 14 bases between. The CDR3 is 16 amino acids. In DNA, the CDR3 is TGCAGCGTTGAAGGTGGGCGGGTGTCCGGGGCCAACGTCCTGACTTTC. Translation gives CSVEGGRVSGANVLTF.

This clone was picked up one time. This chain uses TRBV13 with TRBJ2-7; D unclear. V lost 5 bases and J lost 5, with 22 bases in between. From germline, CDR1 is PRHDT and CDR2 FYEKMQ (reference sequence). This CDR3 has 16 residues. CDR3 amino acids: CASSNSSASQNDEQYF. The DNA of the CDR3 is TGTGCCAGCAGCAATAGTTCTGCTTCTCAGAACGACGAGCAGTACTTC.

The V call is TRBV28, the J call TRBJ1-2; D is perhaps TRBD1 (5 bases). The CDR3 runs to 16 residues. V was clipped by 5 bases and J by 3 bases, with 19 bases between them. The germline gives CDR1 MDHEN, CDR2 SYDVKM. The CDR3 region is CASSLLGLSRDYGYTF. Written as DNA, the CDR3 is TGTGCCAGCAGTCTCCTGGGACTTAGTCGGGACTATGGCTACACCTTC.